This entry features one TCR beta chain sequence. The sample comes from a study of cytomegalovirus exposure and HLA in healthy donors. About the research overall: Sequencing of about 179 million T cells in an earlier analysis found 100 million to 140 million unique TCR beta sequences.

V lost 6 bases and J lost 4; bases outside the gene matches: 13. Germline CDR1 and CDR2: SGHTA and FQGTGA. CDR3 length: 16 residues. PCR was performed using 60 Vbeta and 13 Jbeta primers. Method: immunoSEQ multiplex PCR; TCRdb's copy keeps in-frame clones and lacks some. The top ten hold about a tenth of the sample, which has 150,000 to 200,000 clones, approximately 83% seen once. The clonotype was recovered from a young man in good health and CMV-seropositive. This chain links TRBV7-3 with TRBJ2-5, with 8 nucleotides matching TRBD2. The sample was PBMCs. CDR3 nucleotide sequence: TGTGCCAGCAGTACAACGGGGGGGCGCGGAGGAGAGACCCAGTACTTC. As protein: CASSTTGGRGGETQYF.